This T cell receptor (beta chain) was sequenced during a study of cytomegalovirus exposure and HLA in healthy donors. PCR primers comprised 60 Vbeta and 13 Jbeta primers. Sequencing was performed with immunoSEQ multiplex PCR; in TCRdb, only in-frame clones are kept and a portion is missing. The table records about 270,000 clones, approximately 70% of them present only once. Study-level findings and limits: One cluster of highly shared sequence variants probably arose as a sequencing artifact. Some V segments could not be told apart, so they were left out, TRBV6-2 and TRBV6-3 among them.

Germline CDR1 reads SEHNR; CDR2 reads FQNEAQ (reference sequence). V lost 11 bases and J lost 2; bases outside the gene matches: 9. The CDR3 has 15 residues. The donors comprised healthy bone marrow donors. As to this clone: Antigen specificity is unknown.

The sequencing sample was made of PBMCs. The source is a female donor in good health and CMV-seronegative. This chain connects TRBV7-9 to TRBJ2-3, with 11 bases matching TRBD2. CDR3 region: CACGVGLAVTDTQYF. The CDR3 region has the DNA TGTGCCTGTGGTGTGGGACTAGCGGTCACAGATACGCAGTATTTT. The full variable domain, in which reference TRBV7-9 and TRBJ2-3 provide the parts outside the CDR3, is DTGVSQNPRHKITKRGQNVTFRCDPISEHNRLYWYRQTLGQGPEFLTYFQNEAQLEKSRLLSDRFSAERPKGSFSTLEIQRTEQGDSAMYLCACGVGLAVTDTQYFGPGTRLTVL.